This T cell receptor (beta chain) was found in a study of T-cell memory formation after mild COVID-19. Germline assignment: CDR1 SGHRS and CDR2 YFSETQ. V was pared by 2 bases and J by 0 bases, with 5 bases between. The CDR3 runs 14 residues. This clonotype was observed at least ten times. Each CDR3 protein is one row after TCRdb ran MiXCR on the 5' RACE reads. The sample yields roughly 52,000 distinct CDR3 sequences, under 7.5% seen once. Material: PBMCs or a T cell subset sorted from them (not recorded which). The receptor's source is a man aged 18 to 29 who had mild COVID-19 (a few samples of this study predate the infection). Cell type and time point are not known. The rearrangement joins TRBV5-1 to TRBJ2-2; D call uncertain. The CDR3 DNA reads TGCGCCAGCAGCTTTGATACGAACACCGGGGAGCTGTTTTTT. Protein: CASSFDTNTGELFF.